This TCR beta chain was sequenced in a study of cytomegalovirus exposure and HLA in healthy donors. Study overall: Most donors, just over 80% of 350 to 450 genotyped, fell in the Caucasian-associated ancestry cluster.

Findings and caveats of the study: Another analysis was done later, and it associated 16,951 TCR beta sequences with HLA alleles at 0.05 false discovery rate. Of the V segments, some could not be distinguished, including TRBV6-2 and TRBV6-3, and were excluded.

The CDR3 totals 15 residues. The trim removed 1 base at V and 6 bases at J, leaving 4 bases unmatched. Germline V gene data show CDR1 as SGHRS and CDR2 as YFSETQ. In the PCR, 60 Vbeta and 13 Jbeta primers were used. The protocol was immunoSEQ multiplex PCR, while the TCRdb copy is restricted to in-frame clones and leaves out a portion. The repertoire has approximately 99,000 clones, 79% of them found once; the top ten carry about 3.5%. Of note for this clone: Its antigen is currently unknown.

The TCR was taken from a male donor in good health and CMV-seropositive. The chain couples TRBV5-1 to TRBJ2-2; 9 bases line up with TRBD2. Sequences were obtained from PBMCs. CDR3 nucleotides: TGCGCCAGCAGCTTGAGGTCTAGCGGGGCCGGGGAGCTGTTTTTT. It specifies CASSLRSSGAGELFF.